Following are 19 T cell receptor beta chains from one sample sequenced in a study of blood T cell repertoires in COVID-19. This table comes from immunoSEQ multiplex PCR, and its TCRdb copy is limited to in-frame clones, with some not included. The sample records some 130,000 clones, more than 75% being singletons. The sequenced material came from PBMCs or T cells enriched from blood (not recorded which). The receptors originated from a woman in her fifties or sixties who had recovered from COVID-19.

This clone was picked up a small number of times. The chain combines TRBV9 with TRBJ1-2, with D unclear. The V and J ends lost 4 bases and 8 bases respectively, with 12 bases between them. This CDR3 region has 12 residues. The germline V gene encodes CDR1 SGDLS and CDR2 YYNGEE. The CDR3 loop reads CASSPSGRGYTF. The CDR3 region has the DNA TGTGCCAGCAGCCCCAGCGGGCGCGGCTACACCTTC.

This chain connects TRBV24-1 to TRBJ1-1; D gene ambiguous. V was pared by 12 bases and J by 1 base, with 11 bases between. The CDR3 spans 12 residues. CDR1 KGHDR and CDR2 SFDVKD come from the germline V gene. The CDR3 region has the DNA TGTGCCGCAAAGGGAGCGAACACTGAAGCTTTCTTT. This encodes CAAKGANTEAFF.

This clone has only one observation. The chain uses TRBV5-1 and TRBJ1-1, with D possibly TRBD1 on 6 matching bases. The V and J ends lost 4 bases and 2 bases respectively, with 15 bases between them. This CDR3 region has 15 residues. The germline V gene encodes CDR1 SGHRS and CDR2 YFSETQ. DNA of the CDR3: TGCGCCAGCAGCAACCCGACAGGCCAAAACACTGAAGCTTTCTTT. Amino acid sequence: CASSNPTGQNTEAFF.

This clone was seen once. This rearrangement joins TRBV27 to TRBJ1-4; 9 bases map to TRBD1. Germline assignment: CDR1 MNHEY and CDR2 SMNVEV (reference sequence). V gave up 5 bases and J gave up 8 bases; unmatched junction bases: 6. The CDR3 has 14 amino acids. This CDR3 reads CASSLDRGYEKLFF. The DNA for the CDR3 is TGTGCCAGCAGTCTAGACAGGGGGTACGAAAAACTGTTTTTT.

V and J are TRBV5-1 and TRBJ2-1; 10 bases align to TRBD1. CDR1 and CDR2 from the germline V gene are SGHRS and YFSETQ. V gave up 3 bases and J gave up 9 bases; unmatched junction bases: 12. The CDR3 has 16 residues. CDR3 in DNA: TGCGCCAGCAGCTCCCAAACTACTCGACAGGGGGCTGAGCAGTTCTTC. Translation gives CASSSQTTRQGAEQFF.

The genes are TRBV7-2 and TRBJ2-7; TRBD1 matches at 11 bases. The CDR3 extends over 14 amino acids. Looked up from germline, CDR1 is SGHTA and CDR2 is FQGNSA. V was clipped by 7 bases and J by 4 bases; unmatched bases: 6. The CDR3 nucleotides are TGTGCCAGCACCGTCGGGACAGGGGGGTACGAGCAGTACTTC. Encoded protein: CASTVGTGGYEQYF.

This clone was found a few times. The chain is built from TRBV27 and TRBJ2-3; 13 nucleotides agree with TRBD2. The CDR3 is 17 residues long. Trimming at V came to 3 bases and at J to 2 bases, leaving 5 bases not matched to a gene. CDR1 MNHEY and CDR2 SMNVEV come from the germline V gene (reference sequence). This CDR3 is CASSFLGLAGATDTQYF. The CDR3 nucleotides are TGTGCCAGCAGTTTCTTAGGACTAGCGGGGGCCACAGATACGCAGTATTTT.

This sequence joins TRBV7-2 and TRBJ1-5; TRBD1 aligns across 8 bases. The CDR3 sequence is 15 residues long. Germline CDR1 is SGHTA and CDR2 is FQGNSA. V shed 1 base, J shed 6 bases, and the junction held 5 bases outside the gene matches. CDR3 in DNA: TGTGCCAGCAGCTTAGTTGGGACAGGCGCTCAGCCCCAGCATTTT. This encodes CASSLVGTGAQPQHF.

The chain links TRBV28 to TRBJ1-3, with 9 positions matching TRBD1. The CDR3 has 15 residues. Germline-derived CDR1 and CDR2 are MDHEN and SYDVKM. J gave up 4 bases and V 7 bases, and 8 bases lay outside the gene matches. The CDR3 here is CASTTAGTGGNTIYF. The CDR3 DNA sequence: TGTGCCAGCACTACTGCCGGGACAGGGGGAAACACCATATATTTT.

V usage is TRBV12-5 and J usage is TRBJ1-2, with D unclear. This CDR3 is built from 12 residues. The V gene lost 4 bases and the J gene lost 4 bases, with 7 bases spanning the gap. Germline-derived CDR1 and CDR2 are LGHNT and FRNRAP. Written as DNA, the CDR3 is TGTGCTAGTGGTTGGGCAGGCTATGGCTACACCTTC. This sequence encodes CASGWAGYGYTF.

The chain links TRBV28 to TRBJ1-6, with a possible D match to TRBD1 (5 bases). CDR1 and CDR2 from the germline V gene are MDHEN and SYDVKM. The CDR3 is made up of 11 amino acids. V shed 5 bases and J shed 14 bases, with 10 bases lying between them. CDR3: CASSPGITLHF. CDR3 DNA sequence: TGTGCCAGCAGTCCAGGGATAACCCTCCACTTT.

The chain combines TRBV9 with TRBJ2-1, with 9 bases that match TRBD2. The CDR3 consists of 16 residues. Germline-derived CDR1 and CDR2 are SGDLS and YYNGEE. Trimming cost V 1 base and J 0 bases; bases outside gene matches: 2. Here the CDR3 reads CASSVLAGSSYNEQFF. The CDR3 coding sequence is TGTGCCAGCAGCGTACTAGCGGGGAGCTCCTACAATGAGCAGTTCTTC.

The rearrangement joins TRBV12-5 to TRBJ2-1; the match to TRBD2 covers 7 bases. The CDR3 consists of 17 residues. Germline assignment: CDR1 LGHNT and CDR2 FRNRAP. J was trimmed by 4 bases and V by 5 bases; bases with no gene match: 14. The CDR3 nucleotides read TGTGCTAGTGGTCCCCCCTATCGGGGGGACGGGTACAATGAGCAGTTCTTC. It translates to CASGPPYRGDGYNEQFF.

The DNA for the CDR3 is TGTGCCACCAGCCACCAGGGGGCTGGCACTGAAGCTTTCTTT. Its translation is CATSHQGAGTEAFF. The rearrangement joins TRBV15 to TRBJ1-1; 8 bases match TRBD1. CDR1 and CDR2 from the germline V gene are LNHNV and YYDKDF (reference sequence). The CDR3 spans 14 residues. V shed 5 bases and J 4 bases; nucleotides not matched to a gene: 6.

The rearrangement joins TRBV24-1 to TRBJ2-5, with 7 bases aligning to TRBD1. Germline V gene sequence: CDR1 KGHDR, CDR2 SFDVKD. The length of the CDR3 is 15 residues. The J segment lost 5 bases and the V segment lost 4 bases, leaving 9 bases of the junction unmatched. The CDR3 bases are TGTGCCACCAGTGACTTTGAACAGGGGTTGGAGACCCAGTACTTC. Translation gives CATSDFEQGLETQYF.

The chain has TRBV4-2 and TRBJ1-1, with TRBD1 matching over 7 bases. The CDR3 is 14 amino acids. Germline V gene lookup returns CDR1 LGHNA and CDR2 YNFKEQ. Trimming removed 5 bases from V and 1 base from J; junction bases left unmatched: 4. In DNA, the CDR3 is TGTGCCAGCAGCAGCCGACAGGGGAACACTGAAGCTTTCTTT. Translating it yields CASSSRQGNTEAFF.

This rearrangement joins TRBV18 to TRBJ2-3; D might be TRBD2 (5 bases). CDR1 and CDR2 (germline): KGHSH, LQKENI. CDR3 length equals 14 residues. The ends were cut back, 0 bases at V and 4 bases at J, with 8 bases in the middle. As DNA, the CDR3 is TGTGCCAGCTCACCACCGCCCGGGGCAGATACGCAGTATTTT. This gives the protein CASSPPPGADTQYF.

This rearrangement joins TRBV28 to TRBJ1-4; D might be TRBD1 (6 bases). The germline gives CDR1 MDHEN, CDR2 SYDVKM. The CDR3 extends over 13 amino acids. Trimming shortened V by 6 bases and J by 5 bases, and 10 bases separated the two germline ends. DNA for the CDR3: TGTGCCAGCAGACGGACAGAAAATGAAAAACTGTTTTTT. Residues: CASRRTENEKLFF.

The chain uses TRBV7-2 and TRBJ1-1; D possibly corresponds to TRBD1 (6 bases). V lost 5 bases, J lost 1 base, and 11 bases lay in between. Germline-derived CDR1 and CDR2 are SGHTA and FQGNSA. The CDR3 is 14 residues long. As DNA, the CDR3 is TGTGCCAGCAGCCCAGGGACATCGAACACTGAAGCTTTCTTT. Protein: CASSPGTSNTEAFF.